These 26 T cell receptor beta chains share one sample of origin, sequenced in a study of post-analysis software for immune sequencing data (dated by TCRdb to the mid-2010s). Study-wide findings and limitations: Patients showed significantly higher frequencies than controls for roughly five TRBV segments, among them TRBV5-6, TRBV5-1 and TRBV20-1.

No antigen has been assigned to these receptors. Library prep was done by PCR. Sequencer: Illumina HiSeq 2500. To reduce PCR and sequencing biases, unique molecular identifiers were incorporated into the TCR beta cDNA libraries. TCRdb passed the public sequencing reads through fastp at Q25 and MiXCR, retaining productive beta sequences. Merged by CDR3 protein, the rows form single entries marked with the most common genes and DNA. The sample table lists around 770,000 distinct CDR3 sequences, more than 45% of them with a count of one. Over 4.5% of the sample comes from the top ten. Material for sequencing was blood. All receptors derive from a girl aged 10 to 17 with multiple sclerosis.

The chain carries TRBV29-1 and TRBJ1-1; D may be TRBD1 (5 bases). From germline, CDR1 is SQVTM and CDR2 ANQGSEA. This CDR3 spans 13 amino acids. Trimming stripped 0 bases from V and 4 bases from J, with 9 bases between. The CDR3 loop reads CSVEDGGSTEAFF. The CDR3 bases are TGCAGCGTTGAAGATGGGGGGTCCACTGAAGCTTTCTTT.

A few counts support this clonotype. The chain couples TRBV7-6 to TRBJ2-4; tentatively, D is TRBD1 (5 bases). Germline V CDR1 and CDR2: SGHVS, FNYEAQ. V was trimmed by 4 bases and J by 13 bases, leaving 23 bases between them. There are 15 residues in the CDR3. The DNA for the CDR3 is TGTGCCAGCAGCTCAGGACCCCTTAGTACTAAGGGGCAGTACTTC. Amino acid sequence: CASSSGPLSTKGQYF.

The V gene is TRBV4-3, the J gene TRBJ2-5; 14 nucleotides align to TRBD2. After removal of 3 bases from V and 5 bases from J, the junction contained 2 bases not matched to a gene. Germline V gene data show CDR1 as LGHNA and CDR2 as YSLEER. The CDR3 covers 15 residues. Written as DNA, the CDR3 is TGCGCCAGCAGCCATGGGACTAGCGGGAGCGAGACCCAGTACTTC. Encoded protein: CASSHGTSGSETQYF.

This clonotype showed up just a few times. This chain joins TRBV7-9 and TRBJ2-5; no clear D. V lost 5 bases and J 5 bases, leaving 9 bases between the germline ends. CDR3 length: 12 amino acids. Germline-derived CDR1 and CDR2 are SEHNR and FQNEAQ (reference sequence). The CDR3 nucleotides are TGTGCCAGCAGCACGCAAACGGAGACCCAGTACTTC. Its translation is CASSTQTETQYF.

The rearrangement uses TRBV2 and TRBJ2-3; D might be TRBD2 (6 bases). Germline lookup yields CDR1 SNHLY and CDR2 FYNNEI. The germline V and J ends were trimmed by 9 bases and 4 bases, with 17 bases remaining between them. The CDR3 loop spans 14 amino acids. In DNA form, the CDR3 reads TGTGCCAGTAACCGGGACGGAGGGGCAGATACGCAGTATTTT. Translated: CASNRDGGADTQYF.

CDR3 nucleotides: TGCAGCTACAGGGGTTGGGAGTCTGAGACCCAGTACTTC. Translated: CSYRGWESETQYF. V usage is TRBV20-1 and J usage is TRBJ2-4; 7 nucleotides line up with TRBD1. The J call may not be correct, given that the DNA end is closer to TRBJ2-5. Per germline, CDR1 DFQATT and CDR2 SNEGSKA (reference sequence). CDR3 size: 13 residues.

The chain employs TRBV5-5 and TRBJ1-2; TRBD1 is a possible D gene (5 bases). Germline values: CDR1 SGHKS, CDR2 YYEKEE (reference sequence). V gave up 4 bases and J gave up 4 bases, with 11 bases separating them. This CDR3 region has 13 residues. The CDR3 bases are TGTGCCAGCAGCACGGACACAGGCTATGGCTACACCTTC. This codes for CASSTDTGYGYTF.

V gene TRBV5-1 combines with J gene TRBJ2-3; a weak D match, TRBD2 (6 bases). CDR1 SGHRS and CDR2 YFSETQ come from the germline V gene. CDR3 length: 18 residues. V lost 0 bases and J 2 bases, leaving 19 bases between the germline ends. The CDR3 bases are TGCGCCAGCAGCTTGGATTGGGGAGCGGGTGACTACACAGATACGCAGTATTTT. Its translation is CASSLDWGAGDYTDTQYF.

There are a few counts of this clonotype. The J gene is TRBJ2-1, the V gene TRBV6-1; either TRBD1 or TRBD2 may fit D (6 bases each). V lost 6 bases, J lost 8 bases, and 20 bases lay in between. Germline V gives CDR1 MNHNS, CDR2 SASEGT. This CDR3 has 15 amino acids. The CDR3 region has the DNA TGTGCCAGCAGGGGGGGCGGAGGCCTTGGGGATGAGCAGTTCTTC. Translating it yields CASRGGGGLGDEQFF.

A word on this clonotype: The junction departs from germline at one end; a sequencing error may be responsible. The V and J genes are TRBV12-3 or TRBV12-4 and TRBJ1-1; D is possibly TRBD1 (5 bases). The CDR3 length is 15 residues. Written as DNA, the CDR3 is TGTGCCGGCAGTTTGGTAATGGGGGGGAACACTGAAGCTTTCTTT. This encodes CAGSLVMGGNTEAFF.

This rearrangement joins TRBV6-5 to TRBJ1-2, with a tentative D call TRBD1 (6 bases). Germline V CDR1 and CDR2: MNHEY, SVGAGI. V shed 7 bases and J shed 6 bases, with 21 bases lying between them. The CDR3 length is 15 residues. The CDR3: CASTLKQGKEDGYTF. CDR3 in DNA: TGTGCCAGCACCCTGAAACAGGGAAAGGAGGATGGCTACACCTTC.

This chain joins TRBV20-1 and TRBJ2-2, with D tentatively TRBD1 (6 bases). This CDR3 has 16 amino acids. V was clipped by 1 base and J by 4 bases, with 16 bases between them. Germline loops: CDR1 DFQATT, CDR2 SNEGSKA (reference sequence). For the CDR3, the DNA is TGCAGTGCTAGAGTTGCCAGGGGCGCTGGCACCGGGGAGCTGTTTTTT. It codes for CSARVARGAGTGELFF.

The chain employs TRBV7-6 and TRBJ2-5; 9 bases align to TRBD2. Germline CDR1 and CDR2: SGHVS and FNYEAQ. This CDR3 contains 16 residues. V trimming: 1 base; J trimming: 5 bases; junction bases outside the gene matches: 8. The CDR3 loop is CASSLVAGERQETQYF. The DNA of the CDR3 is TGTGCCAGCAGCTTAGTAGCGGGAGAGCGTCAGGAGACCCAGTACTTC. Full variable domain (remainder filled in from reference TRBV7-6 and TRBJ2-5): GAGVSQSPRYKVTKRGQDVALRCDPISGHVSLYWYRQALGQGPEFLTYFNYEAQQDKSGLPNDRFSAERPEGSISTLTIQRTEQRDSAMYRCASSLVAGERQETQYFGPGTRLLVL.

V usage is TRBV7-6 and J usage is TRBJ2-7, with unresolved D. Germline V CDR1 and CDR2: SGHVS, FNYEAQ. Trimming removed 5 bases from V and 0 bases from J, with 14 bases in between. The CDR3 consists of 15 residues. The CDR3 region is CASSPAGRTSYEQYF. DNA of the CDR3: TGTGCCAGCAGCCCCGCTGGACGGACCTCCTACGAGCAGTACTTC. The variable domain in full, completed from reference TRBV7-6 and TRBJ2-7, reads GAGVSQSPRYKVTKRGQDVALRCDPISGHVSLYWYRQALGQGPEFLTYFNYEAQQDKSGLPNDRFSAERPEGSISTLTIQRTEQRDSAMYRCASSPAGRTSYEQYFGPGTRLTVT.

V and J are TRBV5-4 and TRBJ2-1; 16 bases fit TRBD2. V lost 4 bases and J lost 5; bases outside the gene matches: 3. Germline CDR1 is SGHNT and CDR2 is YYREEE (reference sequence). The CDR3 loop spans 16 amino acids. The CDR3 protein is CASSTGTSGRDNEQFF. CDR3 nucleotide sequence: TGTGCCAGCAGCACCGGGACTAGCGGGAGGGACAATGAGCAGTTCTTC.

The chain links TRBV28 to TRBJ2-5; D is undetermined. Trimming took off 7 bases at V and 5 bases at J, with 17 bases between the two ends. The CDR3 length is 14 residues. CDR1 and CDR2 (germline): MDHEN, SYDVKM. CDR3: CASTAWSSKETQYF. CDR3 bases: TGTGCCAGCACCGCGTGGAGCAGTAAGGAGACCCAGTACTTC.

This clonotype was counted a few times. The gene calls are TRBV13 and TRBJ2-3; D is unclear. The V gene lost 5 bases and the J gene lost 4 bases, with 7 bases spanning the gap. Germline assignment: CDR1 PRHDT and CDR2 FYEKMQ (reference sequence). The CDR3 has 12 residues. CDR3 coding DNA: TGTGCCAGCAGCAGTAGAGCAGATACGCAGTATTTT. This translates into CASSSRADTQYF.

CDR3 region: CASSQDGRRYGNTIYF. The CDR3 DNA is TGTGCCAGCAGCCAAGACGGCCGAAGATACGGAAACACCATATATTTT. The chain is built from TRBV14 and TRBJ1-3; D gene ambiguous. With 0 bases removed from V and 4 bases from J, the gap between germline ends came to 13 bases. Germline V CDR1 and CDR2: SGHDN, FVKESK. CDR3 length equals 16 residues.

The sample holds a few counts of this clonotype. The CDR3 DNA sequence: TGTGCCAGCAGCTTAGGGGACAGTCACCTAGAGCAGTTCTTC. Residues: CASSLGDSHLEQFF. The J gene is TRBJ2-1, the V gene TRBV7-9; TRBD1 matches 7 bases. Germline CDR1 and CDR2: SEHNR and FQNEAQ (reference sequence). The CDR3 sequence is 14 residues long. V lost 1 base to trimming and J lost 10 bases; unmatched junction nucleotides: 7.

This chain uses TRBV5-1 with TRBJ2-5; TRBD2 agrees at 10 bases. The CDR3 runs 15 residues. Germline V gene sequence: CDR1 SGHRS, CDR2 YFSETQ. V was clipped by 5 bases and J by 1 base; unmatched bases: 5. The DNA of the CDR3 is TGCGCCAGCAGGTCACTAGCGGGACCCCAAGAGACCCAGTACTTC. It yields the protein CASRSLAGPQETQYF.

This chain uses TRBV6-5 with TRBJ2-4, with 7 bases identical to TRBD2. The J call could be wrong; TRBJ2-7 is a better fit for the DNA end. The CDR3 is 13 residues long. Germline V gene sequence: CDR1 MNHEY, CDR2 SVGAGI. CDR3 protein: CASSYGGDVEQYF. CDR3 sequence (DNA): TGTGCCAGCAGTTACGGGGGGGATGTCGAGCAGTACTTC.

This clonotype was counted between two and nine times. The genes are TRBV20-1 and TRBJ2-7, with 14 bases identical to TRBD2. The CDR3 length is 16 residues. The J segment lost 0 bases and the V segment lost 6 bases, leaving 7 bases of the junction unmatched. Germline values: CDR1 DFQATT, CDR2 SNEGSKA (reference sequence). The DNA for the CDR3 is TGCAGTGCCCGGGGGGGGACTAGCGGGAGCTCCTACGAGCAGTACTTC. Its translation: CSARGGTSGSSYEQYF.

This clonotype has just one count. This chain joins TRBV12-3 or TRBV12-4 and TRBJ2-5, with TRBD1 as a possible D gene (6 bases). Trimming cost V 6 bases and J 5 bases, with 13 bases left between them. The CDR3 consists of 13 residues. The CDR3 DNA reads TGTGCCAGCAGCTCAACAGGGATGGAGACCCAGTACTTC. Encoded protein: CASSSTGMETQYF.

This rearrangement joins TRBV20-1 to TRBJ2-1, with 16 positions matching TRBD2. The V segment lost 3 bases and the J segment 4 bases; nucleotides outside the gene matches: 9. The germline CDR1 and CDR2 sequences are DFQATT and SNEGSKA (reference sequence). The CDR3 runs to 18 residues. Written as DNA, the CDR3 is TGCAGTGCTAGGGGCGGGACTAGCGGGAGGGCAGCATACAATGAGCAGTTCTTC. This gives the protein CSARGGTSGRAAYNEQFF.

The chain is built from TRBV6-6 and TRBJ1-2; D not certain. Per germline, CDR1 MNHNY and CDR2 SVGAGI (reference sequence). The V and J ends lost 5 bases and 6 bases respectively, with 16 bases between them. This CDR3 comprises 14 residues. The CDR3 is CASSKGPLEDGYTF. CDR3 in DNA: TGTGCCAGCAGTAAGGGTCCCCTGGAGGATGGCTACACCTTC.

CDR3 protein: CASSFRPYNEQFF. The CDR3 nucleotides read TGTGCCAGCAGCTTTAGGCCTTACAATGAGCAGTTCTTC. The rearrangement links TRBV5-6 to TRBJ2-1; no clear D gene. CDR1 is SGHDT and CDR2 is YYEEEE in the germline V gene. This CDR3 contains 13 residues. The ends were cut back, 2 bases at V and 4 bases at J, with 7 bases in the middle.